The rows below give T cell receptor beta chains drawn from one sample of a study of T-cell memory formation after mild COVID-19. MiXCR, run by TCRdb on the 5' RACE reads, gives a single entry per CDR3 protein. The sample shows about 180,000 distinct CDR3 sequences, about 18% of them seen only once. The sample taken for sequencing was PBMCs or a T cell subset sorted from them (not recorded which). Source of these receptors: a man aged 18 to 30 who had mild COVID-19 (a few samples of this study predate the infection). Cell type and time point are not known. Both conserved end residues are part of each CDR3. The D gene is left open where the match is weak. Some rows mark clone size as missing; the rest say once, few, many or name a class of expanded clone.

clone_size j_call d_call v_call cdr3_aa cdr3_nt
many TRBJ1-2 TRBD1 TRBV7-2 CASRYPGQGDYGYTF TGTGCCAGCAGATATCCGGGACAGGGGGACTATGGCTACACCTTC
- TRBJ2-5 TRBD1 TRBV6-5 CASSVGRGRGQTQYF TGTGCCAGCAGTGTTGGTAGGGGGCGCGGACAGACCCAGTACTTC
once TRBJ1-1 TRBD1 TRBV5-1 CASSGGTGDRTEAFF TGCGCCAGCAGCGGGGGGACAGGGGATCGCACTGAAGCTTTCTTT
- TRBJ2-2 - TRBV27 CASSLRAGNTGELFF TGTGCCAGCAGTTTAAGGGCGGGGAACACCGGGGAGCTGTTTTTT
- TRBJ2-2 TRBD1 TRBV12-5 CAGTGNTGELFF TGTGCCGGGACAGGAAACACCGGGGAGCTGTTTTTT
many TRBJ2-1 TRBD2 TRBV12-3/TRBV12-4 CASSLIAGGRNEQFF TGTGCCAGCAGTTTAATAGCGGGGGGGCGCAATGAGCAGTTCTTC
few TRBJ1-2 - TRBV7-2 CASSSRTENYGYTF TGTGCCAGCAGCTCCCGGACAGAGAACTATGGCTACACCTTC
- TRBJ2-1 TRBD1 TRBV11-1 CASTPTLGGSSYNEQFF TGTGCCAGCACCCCTACTCTAGGGGGCTCTTCCTACAATGAGCAGTTCTTC
few TRBJ2-5 - TRBV5-1 CASSLSWVQETQYF TGCGCCAGCAGCTTGAGCTGGGTCCAAGAGACCCAGTACTTC
- TRBJ1-1 - TRBV5-4 CASSLGVRDTEAFF TGTGCCAGCAGCTTGGGGGTTCGAGACACTGAAGCTTTCTTT
few TRBJ2-2 - TRBV5-1 CASSSGPGEGTGELFF TGCGCCAGCAGCTCGGGCCCGGGAGAAGGCACCGGGGAGCTGTTTTTT
few TRBJ2-7 - TRBV5-1 CASRGIGRGDEQYF TGCGCCAGCAGAGGCATCGGTCGTGGAGACGAGCAGTACTTC
- TRBJ1-1 - TRBV4-1 CASRGFLRNTEAFF TGCGCCAGCCGGGGCTTCTTACGGAACACTGAAGCTTTCTTT
- TRBJ2-3 - TRBV5-1 CASSLRTIGPDTQYF TGCGCCAGCAGCTTGCGAACCATCGGACCAGATACGCAGTATTTT
- TRBJ1-2 TRBD1 TRBV5-1 CASSAWTGYGYTF TGCGCCAGCAGCGCCTGGACAGGATATGGCTACACCTTC
few TRBJ1-1 TRBD1 TRBV9 CASSVIPGQGGAFF TGTGCCAGCAGCGTGATCCCGGGACAGGGGGGAGCTTTCTTT
- TRBJ1-6 TRBD1 TRBV5-1 CASSWEPTGDSPLHF TGCGCCAGCAGCTGGGAACCGACAGGGGATTCACCCCTCCACTTT
- TRBJ1-5 TRBD1 TRBV20-1 CSARVEGQGNQPQHF TGCAGTGCTAGAGTAGAGGGACAGGGGAATCAGCCCCAGCATTTT
- TRBJ2-3 - TRBV7-3 CASSSTGFTDTQYF TGTGCCAGCAGCTCCACAGGGTTCACAGATACGCAGTATTTT
few TRBJ2-5 TRBD1 TRBV29-1 CSVDQGAFGETQYF TGCAGCGTGGATCAGGGGGCGTTCGGGGAGACCCAGTACTTC
few TRBJ1-1 TRBD1 TRBV6-5 CASSYSTRGRGGTEAFF TGTGCCAGCAGTTACTCGACGAGGGGCAGGGGGGGTACTGAAGCTTTCTTT
- TRBJ2-5 TRBD2 TRBV20-1 CSAFSGGADETQYF TGCAGTGCTTTTAGCGGGGGGGCCGATGAGACCCAGTACTTC
few TRBJ1-6 - TRBV5-4 CASSSEGSSYNSPLHF TGTGCCAGCAGCTCTGAGGGGAGTTCCTATAATTCACCCCTCCACTTT
few TRBJ1-1 - TRBV7-3 CASSADDGIAFF TGTGCCAGCAGCGCCGACGACGGAATAGCTTTCTTT
few TRBJ1-2 - TRBV7-9 CATQTGDYGYTF TGTGCCACCCAGACGGGGGACTATGGCTACACCTTC
many TRBJ1-1 TRBD1 TRBV5-1 CASSSGQMNTEAFF TGCGCCAGCAGCTCGGGACAGATGAACACTGAAGCTTTCTTT
many TRBJ2-3 - TRBV7-2 CASSLNGGTDTQYF TGTGCCAGCAGCTTAAACGGGGGCACAGATACGCAGTATTTT
few TRBJ1-2 TRBD1 TRBV7-9 CASSQYQNVGDRGFYGYTF TGTGCCAGCAGCCAGTACCAAAATGTCGGGGACAGGGGTTTCTATGGCTACACCTTC
- TRBJ2-1 - TRBV4-1 CASSQARRKFSYNEQFF TGCGCCAGCAGCCAAGCCAGGAGGAAATTCTCCTACAATGAGCAGTTCTTC
few TRBJ2-3 - TRBV10-3 CAIMKGGGTDTQYF TGTGCCATCATGAAAGGGGGGGGCACAGATACGCAGTATTTT
few TRBJ1-1 - TRBV7-2 CASSRQRGSTEAFF TGTGCCAGCAGCCGGCAGAGAGGAAGCACTGAAGCTTTCTTT
- TRBJ2-5 TRBD2 TRBV4-1 CASSPLGLAGGQETQYF TGCGCCAGCAGCCCCCTGGGGTTAGCGGGGGGCCAAGAGACCCAGTACTTC
- TRBJ2-5 TRBD2 TRBV29-1 CSAPVGGYQETKYF TGCAGCGCCCCCGTGGGGGGGTACCAAGAGACCAAGTACTTC
many TRBJ2-5 - TRBV12-3/TRBV12-4 CASSQGFQETQYF TGTGCCAGCAGTCAGGGGTTCCAAGAGACCCAGTACTTC
- TRBJ1-5 - TRBV7-2 CASTSNQGSNQPQHF TGTGCCAGCACCTCCAATCAGGGTAGCAATCAGCCCCAGCATTTT
few TRBJ1-2 - TRBV5-1 CASSLAFLGDGSNYGYTF TGCGCCAGCAGCTTGGCCTTTTTGGGGGACGGATCTAACTATGGCTACACCTTC
- TRBJ2-3 TRBD2 TRBV12-3/TRBV12-4 CASALGGGTDTQYF TGTGCCAGCGCTCTCGGGGGGGGGACAGATACGCAGTATTTT
few TRBJ1-4 TRBD1 TRBV4-3 CASSLDRAYNEKLFF TGCGCCAGCAGCCTCGACAGGGCCTATAATGAAAAACTGTTTTTT
- TRBJ2-1 - TRBV21-1 CASSKVIDHSYNEQFF TGTGCCAGCAGCAAAGTGATTGACCACTCCTACAATGAGCAGTTCTTC